This T cell receptor beta chain emerged from a study of regulatory T cells in long-lasting Graves disease. Time point here: newly diagnosed GD, antithyroid drugs for less than 3 months. Researchers made the TCR library from RNA that was extracted from PBMCs. Arm-PCR of CDR3 regions and iRepertoire HTBI primers were the basis on which TCR beta libraries were built. TCRdb fed the multiplex PCR reads into MiXCR, producing one record per CDR3 protein. The repertoire consists of some 240,000 distinct CDR3 sequences, with roughly 19% occurring once and the leading ten covering approximately 10%. The length of the CDR3 is 14 residues. Trimming cost V 5 bases and J 1 base; bases outside gene matches: 5. CDR1 and CDR2 (germline): SEHNR, FQNEAQ (reference sequence). This clonotype has a count of ten or more. Its antigen is still unknown. Study-level findings and limits: For persistent Graves' patients, TCR diversity was lower than for newly diagnosed ones.

These data also formed part of another study, on T cells in Graves' hyperthyroidism and ophthalmopathy. That report notes: Recently diagnosed hyperthyroidism of less than 2 months' duration affected patients aged 18 to 65. The HTBI primer set was used in a first-round RT-PCR of the TCR CDR3. Progression to ophthalmopathy was predicted a median of approximately seven months early.

The V and J genes are TRBV7-9 and TRBJ2-7; 7 bases line up with TRBD1. The source of this sequence is a woman younger than 45 with Graves disease. The sequences come from peripheral blood mononuclear cells (PBMCs), collected at new diagnosis, from a patient treated with antithyroid drugs. The CDR3 here is CASSRQGASYEQYF. In DNA form, the CDR3 reads TGTGCCAGCAGCCGACAGGGCGCATCCTACGAGCAGTACTTC.